What follows are 7 T cell receptor beta chains derived from one specimen sequenced in a study of shared T cell receptors in the human thymus. Assay used: immunoSEQ multiplex PCR; TCRdb lists only in-frame clones, some missing. The sample carries about 380,000 clones, around 93% recorded once. Sequencing used thymocytes. The receptors were sampled from a human donor.

This chain joins TRBV5-1 and TRBJ2-2, with D perhaps matching TRBD1 (5 bases). CDR3 length: 12 residues. V was clipped by 8 bases and J by 4 bases, with 9 bases between them. The germline gives CDR1 SGHRS, CDR2 YFSETQ. The CDR3: CASTRATGELFF. In DNA, the CDR3 is TGCGCCAGTACCAGGGCCACCGGGGAGCTGTTTTTT. Full variable domain (rest looked up from reference TRBV5-1 and TRBJ2-2): KAGVTQTPRYLIKTRGQQVTLSCSPISGHRSVSWYQQTPGQGLQFLFEYFSETQRNKGNFPGRFSGRQFSNSRSEMNVSTLELGDSALYLCASTRATGELFFGEGSRLTVL.

This rearrangement joins TRBV15 to TRBJ2-2, with 12 positions matching TRBD2. Trimming removed 2 bases from V and 1 base from J; junction bases left unmatched: 5. The CDR3 has 18 residues. CDR1 and CDR2 from the germline V gene are LNHNV and YYDKDF (reference sequence). The DNA for the CDR3 is TGTGCCACCAGCAGACCCTGGACTAGCGGGAAGAACACCGGGGAGCTGTTTTTT. This codes for CATSRPWTSGKNTGELFF.

The rearrangement links TRBV15 to TRBJ1-1; the D gene is possibly TRBD1 (6 bases). This CDR3 is built from 18 residues. V lost 0 bases and J 0 bases, leaving 17 bases between the germline ends. The germline V gene encodes CDR1 LNHNV and CDR2 YYDKDF (reference sequence). DNA for the CDR3: TGTGCCACCAGCAGAGATGGAGAGGGGGACGGTATGAACACTGAAGCTTTCTTT. Its translation is CATSRDGEGDGMNTEAFF.

This clone was counted a few times. The chain recombines TRBV28 with TRBJ1-1, with D uncertain. Trimming took 1 base from V and 12 from J, leaving 15 bases between them. Germline assignment: CDR1 MDHEN and CDR2 SYDVKM. The CDR3 length is 13 residues. CDR3 region: CASSLFCPHSTFF. The CDR3 bases are TGTGCCAGCAGTTTATTCTGTCCCCACAGTACTTTCTTT.

In this sample, this clone turned up once. The chain couples TRBV7-8 to TRBJ2-6; unclear D gene. Germline lookup yields CDR1 SGHVS and CDR2 FQNEAQ. The CDR3 totals 16 residues. Trimming shortened V by 5 bases and J by 2 bases, and 13 bases separated the two germline ends. The DNA of the CDR3 is TGTGCCAGCAGCCGCCGACCCAGGACTGGGGCCAACGTCCTGACTTTC. Translating gives CASSRRPRTGANVLTF.

This chain uses TRBV28 with TRBJ2-6; 9 positions agree with TRBD1. The germline V gene has CDR1 MDHEN and CDR2 SYDVKM. This CDR3 has 19 residues. V lost 5 bases to trimming and J lost 2 bases; unmatched junction nucleotides: 13. The CDR3, as DNA: TGTGCCAGCAGTCTTGAACCGGGACAGGGAGTTCCTGGGGCCAACGTCCTGACTTTC. It yields the protein CASSLEPGQGVPGANVLTF.

This chain links TRBV13 with TRBJ2-3; TRBD2 matches at 7 bases. V lost 3 bases and J lost 4; bases outside the gene matches: 7. The CDR3 contains 15 residues. Germline values: CDR1 PRHDT, CDR2 FYEKMQ (reference sequence). The CDR3 protein is CASSFLAGVADTQYF. In nucleotides, the CDR3 is TGTGCCAGCAGCTTCCTTGCGGGAGTAGCAGATACGCAGTATTTT.